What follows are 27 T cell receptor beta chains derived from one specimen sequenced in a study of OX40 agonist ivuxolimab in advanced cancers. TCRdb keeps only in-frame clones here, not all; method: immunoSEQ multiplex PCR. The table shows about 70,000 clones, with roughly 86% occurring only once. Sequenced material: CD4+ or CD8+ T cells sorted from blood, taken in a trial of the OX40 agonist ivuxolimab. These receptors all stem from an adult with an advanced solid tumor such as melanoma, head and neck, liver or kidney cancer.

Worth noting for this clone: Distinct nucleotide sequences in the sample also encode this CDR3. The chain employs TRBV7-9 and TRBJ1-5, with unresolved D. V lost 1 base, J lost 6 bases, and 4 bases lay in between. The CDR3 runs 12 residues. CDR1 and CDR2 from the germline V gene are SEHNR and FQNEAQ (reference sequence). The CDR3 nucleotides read TGTGCCAGCAGCTTAGATTCTCAGCCCCAGCATTTT. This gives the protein CASSLDSQPQHF.

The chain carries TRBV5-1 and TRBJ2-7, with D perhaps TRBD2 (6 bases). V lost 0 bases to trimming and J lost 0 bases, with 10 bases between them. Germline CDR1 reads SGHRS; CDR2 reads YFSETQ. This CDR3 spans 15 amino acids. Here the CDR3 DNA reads TGCGCCAGCAGCTTGGGCGGCGGGAACTCCTACGAGCAGTACTTC. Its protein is CASSLGGGNSYEQYF.

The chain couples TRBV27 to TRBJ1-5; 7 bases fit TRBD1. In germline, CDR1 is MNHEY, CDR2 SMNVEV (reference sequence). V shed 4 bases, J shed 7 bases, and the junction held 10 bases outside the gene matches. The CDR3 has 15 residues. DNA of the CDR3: TGTGCCAGCAGTTCTGCCCCGACAGGGAGGCAGCCCCAGCATTTT. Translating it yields CASSSAPTGRQPQHF.

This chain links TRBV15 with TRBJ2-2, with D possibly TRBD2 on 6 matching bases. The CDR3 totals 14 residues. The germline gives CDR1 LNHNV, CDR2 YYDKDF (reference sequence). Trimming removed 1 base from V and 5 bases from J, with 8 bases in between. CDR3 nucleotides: TGTGCCACCAGCAGAGGGGGGAGGACCGGGGAGCTGTTTTTT. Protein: CATSRGGRTGELFF.

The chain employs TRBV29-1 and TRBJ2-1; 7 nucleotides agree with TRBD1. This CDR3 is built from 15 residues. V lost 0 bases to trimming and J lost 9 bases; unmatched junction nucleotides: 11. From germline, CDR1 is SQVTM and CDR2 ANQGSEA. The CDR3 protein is CSVEDLTGVMGEQFF. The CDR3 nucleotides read TGCAGCGTTGAAGATCTCACAGGGGTTATGGGTGAGCAGTTCTTC.

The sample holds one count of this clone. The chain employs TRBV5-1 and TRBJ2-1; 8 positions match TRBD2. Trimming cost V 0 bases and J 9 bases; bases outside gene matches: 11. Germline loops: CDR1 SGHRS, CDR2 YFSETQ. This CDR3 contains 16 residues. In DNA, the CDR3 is TGCGCCAGCAGCTTGGAGGGTGGGACTAGATTCGGTGAGCAGTTCTTC. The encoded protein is CASSLEGGTRFGEQFF. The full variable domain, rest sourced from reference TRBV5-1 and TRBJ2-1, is KAGVTQTPRYLIKTRGQQVTLSCSPISGHRSVSWYQQTPGQGLQFLFEYFSETQRNKGNFPGRFSGRQFSNSRSEMNVSTLELGDSALYLCASSLEGGTRFGEQFFGPGTRLTVL.

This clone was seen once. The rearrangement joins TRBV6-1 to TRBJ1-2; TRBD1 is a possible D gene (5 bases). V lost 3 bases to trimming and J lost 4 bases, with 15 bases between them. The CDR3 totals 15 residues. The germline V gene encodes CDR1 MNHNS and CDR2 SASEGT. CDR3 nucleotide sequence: TGTGCCAGCAGTGACGGGGCTCCGCTAGTCTATGGCTACACCTTC. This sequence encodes CASSDGAPLVYGYTF.

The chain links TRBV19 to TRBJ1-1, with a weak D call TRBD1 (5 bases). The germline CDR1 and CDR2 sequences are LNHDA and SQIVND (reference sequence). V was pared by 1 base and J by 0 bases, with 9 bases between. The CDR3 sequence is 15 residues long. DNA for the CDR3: TGTGCCAGTAGTATAGGTGGACACTTGAACACTGAAGCTTTCTTT. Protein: CASSIGGHLNTEAFF.

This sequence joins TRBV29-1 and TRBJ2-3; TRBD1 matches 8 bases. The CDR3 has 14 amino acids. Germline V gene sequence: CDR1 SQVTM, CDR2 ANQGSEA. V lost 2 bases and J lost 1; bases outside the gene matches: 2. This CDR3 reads CSVEKGQGTDTQYF. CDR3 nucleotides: TGCAGCGTTGAAAAGGGACAGGGCACAGATACGCAGTATTTT.

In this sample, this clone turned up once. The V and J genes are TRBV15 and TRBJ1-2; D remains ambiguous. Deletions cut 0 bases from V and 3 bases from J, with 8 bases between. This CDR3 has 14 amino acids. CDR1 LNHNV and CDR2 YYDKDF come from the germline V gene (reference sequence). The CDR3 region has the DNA TGTGCCACCAGCAGAGATAAACACGACTATGGCTACACCTTC. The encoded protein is CATSRDKHDYGYTF.

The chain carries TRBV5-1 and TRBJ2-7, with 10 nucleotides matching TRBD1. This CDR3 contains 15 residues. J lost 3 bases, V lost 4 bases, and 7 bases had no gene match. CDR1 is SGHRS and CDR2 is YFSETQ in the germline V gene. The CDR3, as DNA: TGCGCCAGCAGCCCAGGGACAGGGGAAGGCTACGAGCAGTACTTC. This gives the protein CASSPGTGEGYEQYF.

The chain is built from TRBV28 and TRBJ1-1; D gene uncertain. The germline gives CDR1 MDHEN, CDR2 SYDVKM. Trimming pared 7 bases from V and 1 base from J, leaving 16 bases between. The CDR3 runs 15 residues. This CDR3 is CASTPVRGKNTEAFF. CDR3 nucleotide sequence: TGTGCCAGCACCCCCGTACGGGGTAAGAACACTGAAGCTTTCTTT.

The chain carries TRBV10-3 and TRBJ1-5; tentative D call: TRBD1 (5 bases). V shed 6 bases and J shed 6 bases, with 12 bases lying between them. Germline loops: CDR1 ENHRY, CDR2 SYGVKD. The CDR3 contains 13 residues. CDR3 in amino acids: CAIRAQGGQPQHF. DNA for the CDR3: TGTGCCATCAGGGCCCAGGGCGGTCAGCCCCAGCATTTT.

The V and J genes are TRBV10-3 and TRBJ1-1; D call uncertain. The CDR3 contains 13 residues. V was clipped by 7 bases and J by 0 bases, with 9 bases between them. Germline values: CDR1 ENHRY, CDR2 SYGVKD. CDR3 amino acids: CAINPGLNTEAFF. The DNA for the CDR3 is TGTGCCATCAATCCGGGCCTGAACACTGAAGCTTTCTTT.

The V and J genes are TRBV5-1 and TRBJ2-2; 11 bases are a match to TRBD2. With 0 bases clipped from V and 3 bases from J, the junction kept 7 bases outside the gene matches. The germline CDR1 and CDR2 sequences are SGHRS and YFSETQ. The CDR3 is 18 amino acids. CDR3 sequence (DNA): TGCGCCAGCAGCTTGGCATGGGGACTAGCGGAACACACCGGGGAGCTGTTTTTT. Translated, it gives CASSLAWGLAEHTGELFF.

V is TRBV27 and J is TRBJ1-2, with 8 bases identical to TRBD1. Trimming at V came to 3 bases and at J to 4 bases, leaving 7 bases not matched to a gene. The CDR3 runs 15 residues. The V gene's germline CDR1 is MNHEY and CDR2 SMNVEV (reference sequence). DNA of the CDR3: TGTGCCAGCAGTTTTCAGGGGGCTGGGACCTATGGCTACACCTTC. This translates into CASSFQGAGTYGYTF.

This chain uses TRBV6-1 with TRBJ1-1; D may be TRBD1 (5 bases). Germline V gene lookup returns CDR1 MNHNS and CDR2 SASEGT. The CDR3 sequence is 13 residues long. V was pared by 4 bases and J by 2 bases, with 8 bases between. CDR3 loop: CASSVQVNTEAFF. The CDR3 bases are TGTGCCAGCAGTGTACAGGTAAACACTGAAGCTTTCTTT.

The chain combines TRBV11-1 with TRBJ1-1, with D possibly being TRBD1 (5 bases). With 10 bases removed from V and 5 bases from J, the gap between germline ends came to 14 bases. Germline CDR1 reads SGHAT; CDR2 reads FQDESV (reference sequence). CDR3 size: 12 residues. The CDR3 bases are TGTGCCACCTCATTCTCAGGGACTGAAGCTTTCTTT. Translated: CATSFSGTEAFF.

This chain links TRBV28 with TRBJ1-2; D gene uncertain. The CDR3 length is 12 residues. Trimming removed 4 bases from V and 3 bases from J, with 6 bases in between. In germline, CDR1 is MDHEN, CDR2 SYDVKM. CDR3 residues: CASSYRDYGYTF. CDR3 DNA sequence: TGTGCCAGCAGTTACAGAGACTATGGCTACACCTTC.

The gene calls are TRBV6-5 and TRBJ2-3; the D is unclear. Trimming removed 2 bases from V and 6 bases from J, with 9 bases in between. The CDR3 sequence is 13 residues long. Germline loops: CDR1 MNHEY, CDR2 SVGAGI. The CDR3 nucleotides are TGTGCCAGCAGTTACACCCGGGTCGATACGCAGTATTTT. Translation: CASSYTRVDTQYF.

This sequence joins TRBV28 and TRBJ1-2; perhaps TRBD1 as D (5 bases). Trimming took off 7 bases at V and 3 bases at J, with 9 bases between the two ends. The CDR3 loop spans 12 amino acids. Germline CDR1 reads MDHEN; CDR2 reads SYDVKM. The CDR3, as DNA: TGTGCCAGCACCAGGGCTGACTATGGCTACACCTTC. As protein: CASTRADYGYTF.

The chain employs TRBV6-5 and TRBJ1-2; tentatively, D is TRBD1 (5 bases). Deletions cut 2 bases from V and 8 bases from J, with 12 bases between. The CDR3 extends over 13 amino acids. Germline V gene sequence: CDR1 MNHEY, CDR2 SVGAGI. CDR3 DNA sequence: TGTGCCAGCAGTTACGGGGACTCGGGGGGCTACACCTTC. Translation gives CASSYGDSGGYTF.

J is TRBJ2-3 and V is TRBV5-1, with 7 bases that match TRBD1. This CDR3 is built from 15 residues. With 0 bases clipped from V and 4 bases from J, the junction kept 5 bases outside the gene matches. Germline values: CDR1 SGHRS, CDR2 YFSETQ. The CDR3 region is CASSLAGQRADTQYF. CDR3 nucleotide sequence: TGCGCCAGCAGCTTGGCGGGACAGAGGGCAGATACGCAGTATTTT.

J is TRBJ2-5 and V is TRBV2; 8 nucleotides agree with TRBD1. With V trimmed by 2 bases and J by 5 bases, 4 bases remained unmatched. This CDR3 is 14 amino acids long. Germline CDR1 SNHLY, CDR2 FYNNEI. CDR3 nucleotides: TGTGCCAGCAGTGAACAGGGGGCAGGGGAGACCCAGTACTTC. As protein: CASSEQGAGETQYF.

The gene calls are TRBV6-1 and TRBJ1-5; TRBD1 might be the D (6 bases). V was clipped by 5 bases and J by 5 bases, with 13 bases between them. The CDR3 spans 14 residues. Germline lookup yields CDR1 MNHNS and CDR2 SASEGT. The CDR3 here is CASSLEDRYQPQHF. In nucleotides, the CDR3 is TGTGCCAGCAGTCTCGAGGACAGATATCAGCCCCAGCATTTT.

CDR3 nucleotide sequence: TGCAGTGCGTACAGTTATGAGCAGTACTTC. Translation gives CSAYSYEQYF. The chain links TRBV20-1 to TRBJ2-7; D is unclear. From germline, CDR1 is DFQATT and CDR2 SNEGSKA (reference sequence). The CDR3 is made up of 10 amino acids. Trimming left V 6 bases short and J 7 bases short, with 10 bases between.

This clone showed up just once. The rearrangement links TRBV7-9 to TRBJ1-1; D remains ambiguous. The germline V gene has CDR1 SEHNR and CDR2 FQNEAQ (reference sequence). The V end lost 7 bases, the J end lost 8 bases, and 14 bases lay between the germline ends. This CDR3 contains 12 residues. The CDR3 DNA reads TGTGCCAGCACCGTACAACAGAAAGAAGCTTTCTTT. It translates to CASTVQQKEAFF.